This T cell receptor (beta chain) appears in the sequencing data of a study of blood T cells in healthy people across ages (dated by TCRdb to about 2015). For the wider study: In model experiments, template switching captured roughly one uniquely barcoded TCR beta cDNA molecule for every two T cells. To avoid experimental bias, donors of different ages were distributed randomly across sequencing lanes. Age-related changes in TCR beta repertoire diversity were measured in the study by deep sequencing normalized with unique cDNA molecular identifiers. Donors were grouped into four age groups: young (average roughly 15 years), middle-aged (around 39), aged (62) and long-lived (approximately 75). The study analyzed two additional independent replicas of 1 million unique cDNA reads from the same blood draw for two donors, one aged 18 to 29 and one aged 80 or older.

The donors were some 39 Caucasian individuals from Russia, aged roughly 6 to 100 years, who were systemically healthy. About 9.1 milliliters of peripheral blood were collected from each donor into EDTA-treated Vacutainer tubes. PBMCs were isolated by Ficoll-Paque density-gradient centrifugation, with at least 6 million obtained per sample. Total RNA, at least 5 micrograms per sample, was extracted from PBMCs with Trizol reagent. For every donor, an aliquot of PBMCs went through flow cytometry to measure the percentages of naive CD45RAhigh/CD27high T cells. Points the paper makes about the study in general: Observed TCR beta diversity per million T cells fell roughly linearly with age, and a significant reduction was already apparent by age approximately 41. Total diversity estimates from one million sequenced T cells were considered lower bounds and underestimates. Observed TCR beta diversity correlated strongly with the percentage of naive T cells measured by flow cytometry. Since profiling was done on bulk unsorted PBMCs, naive and antigen-experienced compartments could not be conclusively compared. Because the CMV infection status of the donors was unknown, age-related changes in expanded clonotypes may potentially have been confounded. The long-lived group showed more naive CD4+ T cells, fewer expanded clones and increased TCR diversity than the aged group, suggesting age selection.

The germline V gene provides CDR1 SNHLY and CDR2 FYNNEI. There are 16 amino acids in the CDR3, from cysteine to phenylalanine inclusive. The DNA shown is the 48-base CDR3, in frame from base 1. The sample holds a few counts of this clonotype. Its antigen is not yet known. Base qualities are missing; no much larger clone stands one base away. Receptors were amplified or captured by 5' RACE. The instrument was an Illumina HiSeq 2500. A second PCR of roughly 6 to 12 cycles was performed with a sample-barcoded 5' primer and a J-beta primer mix. A unique molecular identifier was introduced onto each TCR beta cDNA molecule by a template-switch 5' adaptor carrying 12 random nucleotides. At least 2.5 million CDR3-containing paired-end reads were obtained from each sample. All of the RNA was converted into first-strand cDNA using the Mint cDNA synthesis kit, with a TRBC-specific oligonucleotide serving as the primer. After uracil-DNA glycosylase treatment, a first 18-cycle PCR used universal primers M1SS and BC2_uni_R on all cDNA. Under the source paper's analysis protocol: For normalization, 1 million high-quality reads were randomly selected from each sample, with every read carrying a distinct molecular identifier. Reads with shared molecular identifiers were discarded instead of being binned into consensus sequences. MiTCR, run with a Q25 quality threshold and the strictest error-elimination algorithm, handled CDR3 identification, clonotype clustering and error correction. Lower-bound total TCR beta diversity was estimated with a nonparametric unseen species model using Euler transformation. The raw public data were reprocessed by TCRdb itself: fastp quality trimming at Q25, MiXCR clonotype calling, in-frame beta chains only. Rows matching on CDR3 protein sequence are summarized as one entry with the most common DNA and genes. The V and J calls come from TCRdb's annotation, not from the publication. A total of 800,000 to 950,000 distinct CDR3 sequences appear in this sample, about 34% of them only once. Together, the top ten hold about an eighth of the sample.

The sequence derives from a man in his late teens or twenties in good health. The sequenced sample was blood. The V and J genes are TRBV2 and TRBJ2-5; perhaps TRBD1 is the D gene, with 6 bases matching. The DNA end lines up better with TRBJ2-7; the J call may be wrong. The CDR3 protein: CASTAPVTDRSYEQYF. The nucleotides are TGTGCCAGCACCGCACCCGTTACTGACAGGAGCTACGAGCAGTACTTC.